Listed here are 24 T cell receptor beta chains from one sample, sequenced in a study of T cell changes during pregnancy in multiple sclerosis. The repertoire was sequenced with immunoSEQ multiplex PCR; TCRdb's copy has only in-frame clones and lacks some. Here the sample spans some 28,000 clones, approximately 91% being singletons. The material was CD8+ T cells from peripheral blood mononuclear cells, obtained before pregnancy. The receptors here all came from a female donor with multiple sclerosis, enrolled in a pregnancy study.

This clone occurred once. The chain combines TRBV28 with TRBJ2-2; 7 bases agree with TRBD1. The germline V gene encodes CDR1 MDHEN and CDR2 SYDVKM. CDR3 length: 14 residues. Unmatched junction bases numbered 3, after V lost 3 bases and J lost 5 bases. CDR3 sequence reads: CASSLAGGTGELFF. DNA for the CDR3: TGTGCCAGCAGTTTGGCAGGGGGTACCGGGGAGCTGTTTTTT.

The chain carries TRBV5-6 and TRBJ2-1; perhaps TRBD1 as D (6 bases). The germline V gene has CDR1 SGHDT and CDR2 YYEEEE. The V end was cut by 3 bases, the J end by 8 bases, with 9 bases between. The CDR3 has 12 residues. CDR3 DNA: TGTGCCAGCAGCTGGCAGGGGTATGAGCAGTTCTTC. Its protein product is CASSWQGYEQFF.

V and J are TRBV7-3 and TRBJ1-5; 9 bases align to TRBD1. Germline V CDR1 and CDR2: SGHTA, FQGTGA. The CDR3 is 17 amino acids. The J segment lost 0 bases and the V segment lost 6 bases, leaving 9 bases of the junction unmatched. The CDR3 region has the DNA TGTGCCAGCAGTCGGGACAGGGACCGGTATAGCAATCAGCCCCAGCATTTT. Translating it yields CASSRDRDRYSNQPQHF.

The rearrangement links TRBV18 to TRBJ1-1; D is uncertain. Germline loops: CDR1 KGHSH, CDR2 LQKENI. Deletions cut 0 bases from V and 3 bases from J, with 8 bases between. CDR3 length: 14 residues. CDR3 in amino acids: CASSPPIGDTEAFF. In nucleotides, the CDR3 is TGTGCCAGCTCACCACCTATCGGGGACACTGAAGCTTTCTTT.

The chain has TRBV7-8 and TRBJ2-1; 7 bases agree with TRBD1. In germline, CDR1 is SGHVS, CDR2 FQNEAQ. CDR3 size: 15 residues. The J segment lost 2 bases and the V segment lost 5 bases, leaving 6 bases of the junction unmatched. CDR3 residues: CASSLLTGTYNEQFF. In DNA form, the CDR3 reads TGTGCCAGCAGCCTCTTGACAGGGACCTACAATGAGCAGTTCTTC.

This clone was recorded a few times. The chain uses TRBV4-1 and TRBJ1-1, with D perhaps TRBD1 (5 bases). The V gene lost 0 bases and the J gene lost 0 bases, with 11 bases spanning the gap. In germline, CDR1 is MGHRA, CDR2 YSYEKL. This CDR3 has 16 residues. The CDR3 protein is CASSQEGGTMNTEAFF. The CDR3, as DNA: TGCGCCAGCAGCCAAGAGGGGGGGACCATGAACACTGAAGCTTTCTTT.

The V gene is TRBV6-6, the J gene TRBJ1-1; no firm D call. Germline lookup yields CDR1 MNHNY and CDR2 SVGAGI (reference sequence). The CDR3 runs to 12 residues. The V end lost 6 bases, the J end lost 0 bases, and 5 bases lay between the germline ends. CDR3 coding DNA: TGTGCCAGCAGGGAGTTGAACACTGAAGCTTTCTTT. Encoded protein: CASRELNTEAFF.

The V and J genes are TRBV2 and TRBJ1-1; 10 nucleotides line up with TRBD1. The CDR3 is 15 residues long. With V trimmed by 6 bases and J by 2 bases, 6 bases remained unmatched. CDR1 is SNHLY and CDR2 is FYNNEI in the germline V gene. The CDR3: CASRVGQGGNTEAFF. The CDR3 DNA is TGTGCCAGCAGGGTCGGACAGGGGGGCAACACTGAAGCTTTCTTT.

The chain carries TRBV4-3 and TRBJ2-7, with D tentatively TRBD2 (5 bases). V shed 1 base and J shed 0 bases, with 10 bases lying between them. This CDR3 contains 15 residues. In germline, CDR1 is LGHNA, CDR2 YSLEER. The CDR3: CASSQGLGSSYEQYF. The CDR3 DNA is TGCGCCAGCAGCCAAGGACTGGGGAGCTCCTACGAGCAGTACTTC.

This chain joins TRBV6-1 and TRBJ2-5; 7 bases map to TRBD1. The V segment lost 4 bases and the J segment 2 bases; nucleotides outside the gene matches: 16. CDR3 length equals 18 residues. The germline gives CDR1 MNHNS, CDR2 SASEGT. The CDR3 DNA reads TGTGCCAGCAGTGCTATTACCTTCGGACAGGAAGGGCAAGAGACCCAGTACTTC. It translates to CASSAITFGQEGQETQYF.

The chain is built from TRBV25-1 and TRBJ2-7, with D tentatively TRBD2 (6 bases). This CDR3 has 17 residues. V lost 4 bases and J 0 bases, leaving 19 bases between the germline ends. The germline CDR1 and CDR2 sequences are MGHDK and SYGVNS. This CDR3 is CASSAFGWGLGSYEQYF. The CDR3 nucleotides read TGTGCCAGCAGTGCCTTTGGATGGGGACTTGGCTCCTACGAGCAGTACTTC.

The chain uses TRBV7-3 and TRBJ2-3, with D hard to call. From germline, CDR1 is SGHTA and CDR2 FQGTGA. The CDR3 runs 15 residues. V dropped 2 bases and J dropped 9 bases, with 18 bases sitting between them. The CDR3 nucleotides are TGTGCCAGCAGCTTAGTAGTCCTAACAGCCCGGACGCAGTATTTT. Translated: CASSLVVLTARTQYF. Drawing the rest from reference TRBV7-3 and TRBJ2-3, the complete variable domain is GAGVSQTPSNKVTEKGKYVELRCDPISGHTALYWYRQSLGQGPEFLIYFQGTGAADDSGLPNDRFFAVRPEGSVSTLKIQRTERGDSAVYLCASSLVVLTARTQYFGPGTRLTVL.

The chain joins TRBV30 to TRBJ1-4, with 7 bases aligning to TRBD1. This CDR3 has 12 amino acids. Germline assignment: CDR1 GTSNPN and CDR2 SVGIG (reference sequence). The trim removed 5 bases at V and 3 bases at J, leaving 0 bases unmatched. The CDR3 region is CAWGQANEKLFF. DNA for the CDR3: TGTGCCTGGGGACAGGCTAATGAAAAACTGTTTTTT.

The CDR3, as DNA: TGCGCCAGCAGCCAAGATTTTGGGACAGGGGGTTACAATGAGCAGTTCTTC. This sequence encodes CASSQDFGTGGYNEQFF. V gene TRBV4-3 combines with J gene TRBJ2-1; TRBD1 aligns across 11 bases. Germline lookup yields CDR1 LGHNA and CDR2 YSLEER. The CDR3 spans 17 residues. J lost 4 bases, V lost 0 bases, and 5 bases had no gene match.

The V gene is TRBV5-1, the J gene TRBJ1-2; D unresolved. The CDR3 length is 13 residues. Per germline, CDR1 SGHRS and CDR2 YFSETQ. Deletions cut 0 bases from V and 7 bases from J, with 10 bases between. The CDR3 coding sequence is TGCGCCAGCAGCTTGGATTGGAGGTTTGGCTACACCTTC. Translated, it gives CASSLDWRFGYTF.

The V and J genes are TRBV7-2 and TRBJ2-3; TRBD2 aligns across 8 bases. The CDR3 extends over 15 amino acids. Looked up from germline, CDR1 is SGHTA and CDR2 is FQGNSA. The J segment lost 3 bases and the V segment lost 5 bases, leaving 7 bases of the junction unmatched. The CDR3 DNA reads TGTGCCAGCAGCATCGGGACTAGGAGAACAGATACGCAGTATTTT. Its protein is CASSIGTRRTDTQYF.

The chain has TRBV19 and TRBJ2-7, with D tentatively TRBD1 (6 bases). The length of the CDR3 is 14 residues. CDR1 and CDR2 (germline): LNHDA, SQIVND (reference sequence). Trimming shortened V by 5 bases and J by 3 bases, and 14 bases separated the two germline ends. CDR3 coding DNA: TGTGCCAGTAGTGTACGGGACACCAACTACGAGCAGTACTTC. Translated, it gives CASSVRDTNYEQYF. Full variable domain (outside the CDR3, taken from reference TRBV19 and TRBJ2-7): DGGITQSPKYLFRKEGQNVTLSCEQNLNHDAMYWYRQDPGQGLRLIYYSQIVNDFQKGDIAEGYSVSREKKESFPLTVTSAQKNPTAFYLCASSVRDTNYEQYFGPGTRLTVT.

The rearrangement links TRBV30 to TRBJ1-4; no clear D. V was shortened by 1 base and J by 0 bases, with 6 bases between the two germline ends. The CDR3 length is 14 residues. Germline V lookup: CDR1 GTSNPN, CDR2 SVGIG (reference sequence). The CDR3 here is CAWSGYATNEKLFF. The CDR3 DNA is TGTGCCTGGAGTGGCTATGCAACTAATGAAAAACTGTTTTTT.

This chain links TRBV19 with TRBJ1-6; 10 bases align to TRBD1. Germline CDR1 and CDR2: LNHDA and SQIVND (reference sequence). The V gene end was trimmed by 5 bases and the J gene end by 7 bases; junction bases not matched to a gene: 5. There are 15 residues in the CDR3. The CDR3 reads CASSADRGPNSPLHF. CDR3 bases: TGTGCCAGTAGTGCCGACAGGGGGCCCAATTCACCCCTCCACTTT.

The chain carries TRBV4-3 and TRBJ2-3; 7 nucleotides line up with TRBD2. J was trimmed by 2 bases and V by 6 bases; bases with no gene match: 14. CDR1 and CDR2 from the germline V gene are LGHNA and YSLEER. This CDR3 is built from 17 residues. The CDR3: CASSAGTTRPVTDTQYF. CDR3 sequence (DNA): TGCGCCAGCAGTGCCGGGACTACCCGACCAGTCACAGATACGCAGTATTTT.

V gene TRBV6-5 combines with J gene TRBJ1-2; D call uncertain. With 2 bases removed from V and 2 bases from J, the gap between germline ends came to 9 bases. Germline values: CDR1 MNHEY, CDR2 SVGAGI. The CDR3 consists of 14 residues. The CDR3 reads CASSYAGRNYGYTF. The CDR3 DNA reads TGTGCCAGCAGTTACGCCGGGAGGAACTATGGCTACACCTTC.

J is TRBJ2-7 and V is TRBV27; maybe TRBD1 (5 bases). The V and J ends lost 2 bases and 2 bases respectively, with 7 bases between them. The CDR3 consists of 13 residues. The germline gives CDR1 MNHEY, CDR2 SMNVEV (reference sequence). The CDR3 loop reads CASSLDSTYEQYF. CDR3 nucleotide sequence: TGTGCCAGCAGTTTAGACAGTACCTACGAGCAGTACTTC.

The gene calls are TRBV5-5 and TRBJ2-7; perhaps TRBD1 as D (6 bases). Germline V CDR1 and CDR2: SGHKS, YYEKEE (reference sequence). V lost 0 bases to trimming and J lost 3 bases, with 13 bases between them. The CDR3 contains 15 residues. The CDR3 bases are TGTGCCAGCAGCTTGGAGACAGGAACCTTCTACGAGCAGTACTTC. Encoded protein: CASSLETGTFYEQYF.

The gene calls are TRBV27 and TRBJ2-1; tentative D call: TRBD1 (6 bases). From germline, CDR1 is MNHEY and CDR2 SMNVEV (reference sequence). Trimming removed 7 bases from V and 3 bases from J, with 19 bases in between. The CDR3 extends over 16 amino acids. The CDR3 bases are TGTGCCAGCAATCCGGGACACGGAACAGGCTACAATGAGCAGTTCTTC. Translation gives CASNPGHGTGYNEQFF.